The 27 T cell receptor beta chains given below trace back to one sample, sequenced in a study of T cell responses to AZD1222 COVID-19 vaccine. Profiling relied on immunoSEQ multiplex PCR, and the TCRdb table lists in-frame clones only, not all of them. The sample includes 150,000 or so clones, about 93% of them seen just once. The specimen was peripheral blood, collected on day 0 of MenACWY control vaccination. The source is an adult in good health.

The CDR3, as DNA: TGTGCCACCAGCAGAGGGGAGAATGAGCAGTTCTTC. This codes for CATSRGENEQFF. This chain connects TRBV15 to TRBJ2-1; D may be TRBD2 (5 bases). This CDR3 is 12 amino acids long. The V gene lost 1 base and the J gene lost 7 bases, with 5 bases spanning the gap. Germline CDR1 and CDR2: LNHNV and YYDKDF (reference sequence).

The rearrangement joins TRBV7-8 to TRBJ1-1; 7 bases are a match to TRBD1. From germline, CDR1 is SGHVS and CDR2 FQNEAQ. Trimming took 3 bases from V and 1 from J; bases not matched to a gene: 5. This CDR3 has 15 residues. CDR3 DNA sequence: TGTGCCAGCAGCTTTCCGACAGGGCCGAACACTGAAGCTTTCTTT. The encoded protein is CASSFPTGPNTEAFF.

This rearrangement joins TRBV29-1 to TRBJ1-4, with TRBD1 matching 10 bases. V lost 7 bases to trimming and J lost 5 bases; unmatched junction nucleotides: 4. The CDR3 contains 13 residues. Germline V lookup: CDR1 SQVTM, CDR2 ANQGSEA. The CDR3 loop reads CSARQGANEKLFF. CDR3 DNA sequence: TGCAGCGCTCGACAGGGGGCAAATGAAAAACTGTTTTTT.

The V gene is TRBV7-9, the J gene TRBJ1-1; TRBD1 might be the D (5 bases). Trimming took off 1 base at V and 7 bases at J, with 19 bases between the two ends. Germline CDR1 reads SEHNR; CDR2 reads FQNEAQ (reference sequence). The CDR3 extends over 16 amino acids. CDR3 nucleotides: TGTGCCAGCAGCTTAGGGTTATGGAGGGAGAGGGGTGAAGCTTTCTTT. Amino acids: CASSLGLWRERGEAFF.

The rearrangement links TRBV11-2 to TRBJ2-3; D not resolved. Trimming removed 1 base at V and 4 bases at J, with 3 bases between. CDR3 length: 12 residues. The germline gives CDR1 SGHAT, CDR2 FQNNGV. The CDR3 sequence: CASSLAADTQYF. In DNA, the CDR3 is TGTGCCAGCAGCTTAGCTGCAGATACGCAGTATTTT.

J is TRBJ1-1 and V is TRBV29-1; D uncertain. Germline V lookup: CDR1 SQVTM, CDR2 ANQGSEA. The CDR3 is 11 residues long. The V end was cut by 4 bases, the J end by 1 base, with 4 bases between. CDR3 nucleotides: TGCAGCGTTGGTTCGAACACTGAAGCTTTCTTT. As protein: CSVGSNTEAFF.

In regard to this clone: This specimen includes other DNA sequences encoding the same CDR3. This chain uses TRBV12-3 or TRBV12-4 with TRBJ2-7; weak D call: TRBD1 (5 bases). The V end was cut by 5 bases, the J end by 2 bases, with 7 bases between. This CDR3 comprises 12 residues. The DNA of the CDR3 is TGTGCCAGCAGTCTGACAGCCTACGAGCAGTACTTC. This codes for CASSLTAYEQYF.

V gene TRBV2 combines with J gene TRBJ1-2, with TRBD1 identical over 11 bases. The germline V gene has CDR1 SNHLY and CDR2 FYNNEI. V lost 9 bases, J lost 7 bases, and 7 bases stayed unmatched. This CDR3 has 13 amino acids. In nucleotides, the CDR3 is TGTGCCAGTGGACAGGGGGCGGCGGGTGGCTACACCTTC. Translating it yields CASGQGAAGGYTF. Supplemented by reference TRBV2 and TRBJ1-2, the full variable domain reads EPEVTQTPSHQVTQMGQEVILRCVPISNHLYFYWYRQILGQKVEFLVSFYNNEISEKSEIFDDQFSVERPDGSNFTLKIRSTKLEDSAMYFCASGQGAAGGYTFGSGTRLTVV.

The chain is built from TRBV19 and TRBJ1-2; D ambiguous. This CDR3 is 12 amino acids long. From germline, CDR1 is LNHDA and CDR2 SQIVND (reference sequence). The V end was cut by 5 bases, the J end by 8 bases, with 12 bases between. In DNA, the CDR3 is TGTGCCAGTAGTTTATTGATAGGAGGCTACACCTTC. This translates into CASSLLIGGYTF.

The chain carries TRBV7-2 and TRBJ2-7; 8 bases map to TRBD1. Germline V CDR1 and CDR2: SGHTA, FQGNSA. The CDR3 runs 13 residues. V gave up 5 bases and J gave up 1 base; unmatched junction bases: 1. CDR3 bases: TGTGCCAGCAGCAGGGACAGGTCCTACGAGCAGTACTTC. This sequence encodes CASSRDRSYEQYF.

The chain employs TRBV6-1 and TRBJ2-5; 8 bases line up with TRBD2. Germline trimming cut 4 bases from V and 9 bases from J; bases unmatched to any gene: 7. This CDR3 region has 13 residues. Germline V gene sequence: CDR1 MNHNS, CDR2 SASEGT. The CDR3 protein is CASSVAGPISQYF. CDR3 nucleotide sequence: TGTGCCAGCAGTGTAGCGGGACCCATCTCCCAGTACTTC.

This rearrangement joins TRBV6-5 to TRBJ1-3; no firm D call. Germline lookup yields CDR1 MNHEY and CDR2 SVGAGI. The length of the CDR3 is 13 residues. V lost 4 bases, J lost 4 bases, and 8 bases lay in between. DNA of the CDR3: TGTGCCAGCAGTTTGGCCCAGGGAAACACCATATATTTT. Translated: CASSLAQGNTIYF.

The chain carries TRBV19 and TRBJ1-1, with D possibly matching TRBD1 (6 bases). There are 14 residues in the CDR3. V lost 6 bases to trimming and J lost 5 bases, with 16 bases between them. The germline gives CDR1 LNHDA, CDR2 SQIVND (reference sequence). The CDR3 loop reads CASSRGGARTEAFF. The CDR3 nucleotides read TGTGCCAGTAGCCGGGGGGGCGCGAGAACTGAAGCTTTCTTT.

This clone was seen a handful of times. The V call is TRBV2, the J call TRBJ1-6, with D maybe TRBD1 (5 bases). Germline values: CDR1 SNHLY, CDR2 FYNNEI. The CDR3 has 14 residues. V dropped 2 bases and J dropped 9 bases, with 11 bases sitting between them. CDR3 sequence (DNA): TGTGCCAGCAGTGAACAGGGAGGCACTTCACCCCTCCACTTT. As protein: CASSEQGGTSPLHF.

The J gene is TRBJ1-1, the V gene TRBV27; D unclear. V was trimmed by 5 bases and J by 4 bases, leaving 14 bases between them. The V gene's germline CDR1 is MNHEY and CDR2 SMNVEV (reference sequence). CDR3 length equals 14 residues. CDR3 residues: CASSPLEWGTEAFF. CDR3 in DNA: TGTGCCAGCAGTCCACTGGAGTGGGGCACTGAAGCTTTCTTT.

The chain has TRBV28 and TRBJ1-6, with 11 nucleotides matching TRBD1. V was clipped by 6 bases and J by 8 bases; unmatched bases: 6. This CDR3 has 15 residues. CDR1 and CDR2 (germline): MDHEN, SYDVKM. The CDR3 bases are TGTGCCAGCAGCCCCGGGGGACAGGGGGATTCACCCCTCCACTTT. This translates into CASSPGGQGDSPLHF.

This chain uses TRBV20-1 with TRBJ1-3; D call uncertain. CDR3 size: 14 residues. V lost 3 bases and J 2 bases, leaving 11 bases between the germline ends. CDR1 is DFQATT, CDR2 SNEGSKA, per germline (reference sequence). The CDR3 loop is CSASLLSPGNTIYF. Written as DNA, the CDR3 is TGCAGTGCTAGTCTCCTCAGCCCTGGAAACACCATATATTTT.

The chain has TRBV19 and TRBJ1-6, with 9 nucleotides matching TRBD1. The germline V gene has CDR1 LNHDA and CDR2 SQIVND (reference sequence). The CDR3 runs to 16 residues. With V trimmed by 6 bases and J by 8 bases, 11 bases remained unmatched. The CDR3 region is CASSSQTGGGDSPLHF. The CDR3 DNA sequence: TGTGCCAGTAGCTCCCAGACAGGGGGAGGGGATTCACCCCTCCACTTT.

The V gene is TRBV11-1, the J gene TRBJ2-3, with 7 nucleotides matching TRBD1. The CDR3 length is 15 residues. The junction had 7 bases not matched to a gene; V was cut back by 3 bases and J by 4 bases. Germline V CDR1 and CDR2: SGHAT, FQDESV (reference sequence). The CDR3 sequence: CASSFGTVPPDTQYF. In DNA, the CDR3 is TGTGCCAGCAGCTTTGGGACAGTACCCCCAGATACGCAGTATTTT. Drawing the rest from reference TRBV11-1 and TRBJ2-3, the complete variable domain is EAEVAQSPRYKITEKSQAVAFWCDPISGHATLYWYRQILGQGPELLVQFQDESVVDDSQLPKDRFSAERLKGVDSTLKIQPAELGDSAMYLCASSFGTVPPDTQYFGPGTRLTVL.

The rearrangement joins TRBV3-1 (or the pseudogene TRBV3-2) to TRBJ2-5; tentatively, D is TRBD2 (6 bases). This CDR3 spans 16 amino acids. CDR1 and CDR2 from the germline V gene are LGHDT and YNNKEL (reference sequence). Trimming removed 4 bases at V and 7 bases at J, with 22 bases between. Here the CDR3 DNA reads TGTGCCAGCAGCCTGAATATCGGGAGAGGGGTTGGGACCCAGTACTTC. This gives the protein CASSLNIGRGVGTQYF.

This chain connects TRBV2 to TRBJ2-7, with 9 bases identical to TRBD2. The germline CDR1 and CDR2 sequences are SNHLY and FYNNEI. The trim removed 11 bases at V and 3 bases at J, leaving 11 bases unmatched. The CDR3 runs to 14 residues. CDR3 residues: CAREGRGGGYEQYF. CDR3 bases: TGTGCCCGCGAGGGGCGGGGGGGCGGCTACGAGCAGTACTTC.

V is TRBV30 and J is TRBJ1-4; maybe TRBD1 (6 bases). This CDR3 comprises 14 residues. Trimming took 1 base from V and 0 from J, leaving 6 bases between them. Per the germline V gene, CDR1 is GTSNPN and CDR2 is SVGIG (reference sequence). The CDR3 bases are TGTGCCTGGAGTGGGACAGCAACTAATGAAAAACTGTTTTTT. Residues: CAWSGTATNEKLFF. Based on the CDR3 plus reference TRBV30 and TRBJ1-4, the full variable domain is SQTIHQWPATLVQPVGSPLSLECTVEGTSNPNLYWYRQAAGRGLQLLFYSVGIGQISSEVPQNLSASRPQDRQFILSSKKLLLSDSGFYLCAWSGTATNEKLFFGSGTQLSVL.

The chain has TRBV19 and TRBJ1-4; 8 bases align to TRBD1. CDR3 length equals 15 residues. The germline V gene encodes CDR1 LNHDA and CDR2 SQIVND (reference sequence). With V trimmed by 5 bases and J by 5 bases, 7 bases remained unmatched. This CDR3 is CASSHRQGLNEKLFF. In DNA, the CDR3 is TGTGCCAGTAGTCATCGACAGGGGTTGAATGAAAAACTGTTTTTT.

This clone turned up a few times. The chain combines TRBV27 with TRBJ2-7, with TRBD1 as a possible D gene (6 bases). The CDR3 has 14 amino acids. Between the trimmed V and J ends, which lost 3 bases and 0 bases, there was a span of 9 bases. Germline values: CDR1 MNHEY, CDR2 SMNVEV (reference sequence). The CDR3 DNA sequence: TGTGCCAGCAGTTTTCAGGGGCGCTCCTACGAGCAGTACTTC. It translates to CASSFQGRSYEQYF.

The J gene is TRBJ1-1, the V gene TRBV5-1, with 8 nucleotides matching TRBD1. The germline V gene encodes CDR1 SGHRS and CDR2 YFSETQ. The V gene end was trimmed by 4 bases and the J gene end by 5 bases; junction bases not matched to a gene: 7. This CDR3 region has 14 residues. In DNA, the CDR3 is TGCGCCAGCAGCCTAGGGACAGGCGGAACTGAAGCTTTCTTT. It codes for CASSLGTGGTEAFF.

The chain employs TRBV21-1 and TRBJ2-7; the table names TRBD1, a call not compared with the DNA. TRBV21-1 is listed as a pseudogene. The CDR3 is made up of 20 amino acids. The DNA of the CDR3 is TGTGCCAGCAGCAGAAGAGCCACCAAGGACAGGATCTCCTCGGAGCACGAGCAGTACTTC. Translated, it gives CASSRRATKDRISSEHEQYF.

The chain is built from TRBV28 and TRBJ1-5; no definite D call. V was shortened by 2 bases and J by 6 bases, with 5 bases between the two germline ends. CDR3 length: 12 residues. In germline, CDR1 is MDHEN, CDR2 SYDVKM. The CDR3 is CASSLSVQPQHF. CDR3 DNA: TGTGCCAGCAGTTTAAGTGTTCAGCCCCAGCATTTT.